This T cell receptor (beta chain) was identified in a study of control samples from healthy donors and cancer patients. The ends were cut back, 1 base at V and 7 bases at J, with 11 bases in the middle. The CDR3 is 15 amino acids. Germline V gene sequence: CDR1 SEHNR, CDR2 FQNEAQ (reference sequence). Repertoires were generated with immunoSEQ multiplex PCR, while TCRdb's copy carries only in-frame clones and drops some. The sample carries more than 150,000 clones, approximately 92% recorded once. The sample consisted of blood. The rearrangement uses TRBV7-9 and TRBJ1-6; D uncertain. The sequence was obtained from a man aged 18 to 35 in good health. CDR3 coding DNA: TGTGCCAGCAGCTTAGGAGGATCGAAGAATTCACCCCTCCACTTT. Its protein product is CASSLGGSKNSPLHF.